A single sample gave rise to the 11 T cell receptor beta chains below, sequenced in a study of CD8+CD57+ T cells in acquired aplastic anemia. For sequencing, patients were chosen who had shown expansion of CD8+CD57+ cells by flow cytometry. Genomic DNA served as template for TCR beta VDJ and CDR3 profiling. TCRdb re-called the reads with MiXCR, one entry per CDR3 protein. The sample lists some 170,000 distinct CDR3 sequences, roughly 48% occurring once. The sample taken for sequencing was sorted CD4+, CD8+, or CD8+CD57+ T cells (not recorded which) from PBMCs. The receptors were sampled from a human donor with aplastic anemia.

V and J are TRBV6-1 and TRBJ2-2; 10 bases are a match to TRBD2. Germline CDR1 and CDR2: MNHNS and SASEGT. V lost 8 bases to trimming and J lost 0 bases; unmatched junction nucleotides: 9. The CDR3 runs to 17 residues. CDR3 in amino acids: CASSRIAGGPNTGELFF. CDR3 in DNA: TGTGCCAGCTCACGAATAGCGGGGGGCCCGAACACCGGGGAGCTGTTTTTT.

The V gene is TRBV19, the J gene TRBJ2-3; D is tentatively TRBD1 or TRBD2 (6 bases each). The length of the CDR3 is 15 residues. Per the germline V gene, CDR1 is LNHDA and CDR2 is SQIVND (reference sequence). The V gene lost 3 bases and the J gene lost 4 bases, with 14 bases spanning the gap. The CDR3 DNA reads as TGTGCCAGTAGTATGCCCTCGGGGGCAGCAGATACGCAGTATTTT. Amino acid sequence: CASSMPSGAADTQYF.

There are many counts of this clonotype. The V gene is TRBV14, the J gene TRBJ1-6; 8 bases match TRBD1. With V trimmed by 6 bases and J by 6 bases, 7 bases remained unmatched. The germline gives CDR1 SGHDN, CDR2 FVKESK. CDR3 length equals 15 residues. Written as DNA, the CDR3 is TGTGCCAGCAGTCCCGGGACAGGCTTTAATTCACCCCTCCACTTT. Translated: CASSPGTGFNSPLHF. The full variable domain, rest sourced from reference TRBV14 and TRBJ1-6, is EAGVTQFPSHSVIEKGQTVTLRCDPISGHDNLYWYRRVMGKEIKFLLHFVKESKQDESGMPNNRFLAERTGGTYSTLKVQPAELEDSGVYFCASSPGTGFNSPLHFGNGTRLTVT.

In this sample, this clonotype turned up many times. J is TRBJ2-7 and V is TRBV9; D may be TRBD1 (5 bases). Germline-derived CDR1 and CDR2 are SGDLS and YYNGEE. V dropped 4 bases and J dropped 2 bases, with 16 bases sitting between them. The CDR3 has 15 amino acids. Here the CDR3 reads CASSPQMGQPYEQYF. The CDR3 DNA sequence: TGTGCCAGCAGCCCCCAGATGGGGCAGCCCTACGAGCAGTACTTC.

The chain uses TRBV10-3 and TRBJ2-1; D unclear. Trimming took off 8 bases at V and 3 bases at J, with 11 bases between the two ends. The CDR3 extends over 13 amino acids. Germline lookup yields CDR1 ENHRY and CDR2 SYGVKD. The chain's CDR3 is CAIGGLYYNEQFF. CDR3 in DNA: TGTGCCATCGGTGGGCTTTACTACAATGAGCAGTTCTTC.

The count of this clonotype is one. A read error may be the cause here, since a much bigger clone is one base away. The chain couples TRBV3-1 to TRBJ2-6; D possibly uses TRBD1 or TRBD2 (5 bases each). Trimming stripped 2 bases from V and 4 bases from J, with 12 bases between. CDR1 and CDR2 (germline): LGHDT, YNNKEL (reference sequence). The CDR3 totals 16 residues. For the CDR3, the DNA is TGTGCCAGCAGCCAACAATCAGGGACCGGGGCCAACGTCCTGACTTTC. Its translation: CASSQQSGTGANVLTF.

The V call is TRBV20-1, the J call TRBJ2-5, with D perhaps TRBD2 (5 bases). The CDR3 length is 12 residues. Trimming stripped 5 bases from V and 5 bases from J, with 12 bases between. Germline CDR1 and CDR2: DFQATT and SNEGSKA (reference sequence). The CDR3 coding sequence is TGCAGTGCTCAGACGGGAATGGAGACCCAGTACTTC. Protein product: CSAQTGMETQYF.

This chain links TRBV4-2 with TRBJ2-2, with 9 nucleotides matching TRBD1. The CDR3 is 16 residues long. Per germline, CDR1 LGHNA and CDR2 YNFKEQ. J was trimmed by 7 bases and V by 4 bases; bases with no gene match: 10. Written as DNA, the CDR3 is TGTGCCAGCAGCCCGGTTGGGACAGGGTATGACGGGGAGCTGTTTTTT. This sequence encodes CASSPVGTGYDGELFF.

This clonotype was seen ten or more times. The chain carries TRBV14 and TRBJ2-1; 12 bases line up with TRBD2. J was trimmed by 7 bases and V by 7 bases; bases with no gene match: 8. CDR1 is SGHDN and CDR2 is FVKESK in the germline V gene. The CDR3 contains 15 residues. The CDR3 protein is CASTSSGGAQNEQFF. CDR3 sequence (DNA): TGTGCCAGCACCTCTAGCGGGGGGGCCCAAAATGAGCAGTTCTTC. Supplemented by reference TRBV14 and TRBJ2-1, the full variable domain reads EAGVTQFPSHSVIEKGQTVTLRCDPISGHDNLYWYRRVMGKEIKFLLHFVKESKQDESGMPNNRFLAERTGGTYSTLKVQPAELEDSGVYFCASTSSGGAQNEQFFGPGTRLTVL.

V gene TRBV24-1 combines with J gene TRBJ2-2; D perhaps matches TRBD1 (5 bases). The length of the CDR3 is 14 residues. V was shortened by 7 bases and J by 3 bases, with 11 bases between the two germline ends. Germline V gene lookup returns CDR1 KGHDR and CDR2 SFDVKD. The CDR3 DNA reads TGTGCCACCAGCACCAGGGTCGACACCGGGGAGCTGTTTTTT. Its translation: CATSTRVDTGELFF.

Ten or more counts support this clonotype. The chain employs TRBV9 and TRBJ2-5; D not resolved. Trimming removed 0 bases at V and 1 base at J, with 7 bases between. The germline gives CDR1 SGDLS, CDR2 YYNGEE. The CDR3 has 14 residues. Here the CDR3 DNA reads TGTGCCAGCAGCGTAGGGGCAGCCCAAGAGACCCAGTACTTC. It yields the protein CASSVGAAQETQYF.